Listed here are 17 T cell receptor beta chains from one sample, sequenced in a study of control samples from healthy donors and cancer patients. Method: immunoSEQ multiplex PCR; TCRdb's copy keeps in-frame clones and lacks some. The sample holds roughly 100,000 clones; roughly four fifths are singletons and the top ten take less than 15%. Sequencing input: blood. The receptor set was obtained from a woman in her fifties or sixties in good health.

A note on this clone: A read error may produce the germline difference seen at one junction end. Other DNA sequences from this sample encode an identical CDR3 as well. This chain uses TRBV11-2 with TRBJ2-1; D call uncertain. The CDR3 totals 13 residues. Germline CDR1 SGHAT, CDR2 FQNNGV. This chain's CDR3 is CASSLGPNNEQFF. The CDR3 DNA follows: TGTGCCAGCAGCTTAGGACCAAACAATGAACAGTTCTTC.

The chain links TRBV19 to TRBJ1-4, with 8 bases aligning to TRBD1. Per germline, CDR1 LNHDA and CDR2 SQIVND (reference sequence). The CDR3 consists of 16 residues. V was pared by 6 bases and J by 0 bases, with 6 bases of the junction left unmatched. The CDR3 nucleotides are TGTGCCAGTAGCCCGACAGGGGTTGCAACTAATGAAAAACTGTTTTTT. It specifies CASSPTGVATNEKLFF.

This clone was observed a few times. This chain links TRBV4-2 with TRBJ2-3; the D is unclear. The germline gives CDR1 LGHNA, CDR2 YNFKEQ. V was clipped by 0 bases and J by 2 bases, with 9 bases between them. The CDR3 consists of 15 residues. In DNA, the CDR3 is TGTGCCAGCAGCCAAGACGGCGAAAACACAGATACGCAGTATTTT. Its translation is CASSQDGENTDTQYF.

Written as DNA, the CDR3 is TGTGCCAGCAGCGCAGGGTCAGGGGGAAACACCATATATTTT. The encoded protein is CASSAGSGGNTIYF. V is TRBV9 and J is TRBJ1-3, with D maybe TRBD1 (5 bases). Germline V gene lookup returns CDR1 SGDLS and CDR2 YYNGEE. V was trimmed by 3 bases and J by 4 bases, leaving 11 bases between them. This CDR3 has 14 residues.

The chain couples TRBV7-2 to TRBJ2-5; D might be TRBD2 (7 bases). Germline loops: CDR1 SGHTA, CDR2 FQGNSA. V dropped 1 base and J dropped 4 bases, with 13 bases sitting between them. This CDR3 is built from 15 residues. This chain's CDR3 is CASSLGRGGGETQYF. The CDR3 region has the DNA TGTGCCAGCAGCTTAGGGAGGGGAGGGGGAGAGACCCAGTACTTC.

CDR3 protein: CASSPSGRPQFF. CDR3 DNA: TGTGCCAGCAGCCCCAGCGGGAGGCCACAGTTCTTC. The rearrangement uses TRBV11-2 and TRBJ2-1, with 9 positions matching TRBD2. After removal of 5 bases from V and 13 bases from J, the junction contained 6 bases not matched to a gene. This CDR3 has 12 residues. Germline assignment: CDR1 SGHAT and CDR2 FQNNGV.

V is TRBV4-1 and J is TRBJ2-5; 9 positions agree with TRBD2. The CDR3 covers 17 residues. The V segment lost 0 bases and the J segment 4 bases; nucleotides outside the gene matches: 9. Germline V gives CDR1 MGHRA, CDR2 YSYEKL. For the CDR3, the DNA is TGCGCCAGCAGCCAAGATGGGCGGGGGGGCCTTTTAGAGACCCAGTACTTC. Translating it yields CASSQDGRGGLLETQYF.

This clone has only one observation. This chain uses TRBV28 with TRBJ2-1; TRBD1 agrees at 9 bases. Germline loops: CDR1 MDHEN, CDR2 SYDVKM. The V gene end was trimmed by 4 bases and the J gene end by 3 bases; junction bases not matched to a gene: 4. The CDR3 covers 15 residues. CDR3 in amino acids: CASSSSGQGYNEQFF. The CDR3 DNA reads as TGTGCCAGCAGTTCCTCGGGACAGGGCTACAATGAGCAGTTCTTC.

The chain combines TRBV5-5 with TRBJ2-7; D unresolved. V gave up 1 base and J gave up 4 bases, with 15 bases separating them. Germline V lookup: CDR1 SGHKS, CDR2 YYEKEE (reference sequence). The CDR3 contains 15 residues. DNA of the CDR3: TGTGCCAGCAGCTTGTCTCGGGCACAACTTTACGAGCAGTACTTC. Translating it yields CASSLSRAQLYEQYF.

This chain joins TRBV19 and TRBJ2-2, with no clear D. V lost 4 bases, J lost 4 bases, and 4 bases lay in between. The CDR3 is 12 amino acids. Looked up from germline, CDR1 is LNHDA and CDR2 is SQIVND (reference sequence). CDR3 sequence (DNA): TGTGCCAGTAGTAGGGGCACCGGGGAGCTGTTTTTT. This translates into CASSRGTGELFF. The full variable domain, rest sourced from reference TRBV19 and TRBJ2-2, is DGGITQSPKYLFRKEGQNVTLSCEQNLNHDAMYWYRQDPGQGLRLIYYSQIVNDFQKGDIAEGYSVSREKKESFPLTVTSAQKNPTAFYLCASSRGTGELFFGEGSRLTVL.

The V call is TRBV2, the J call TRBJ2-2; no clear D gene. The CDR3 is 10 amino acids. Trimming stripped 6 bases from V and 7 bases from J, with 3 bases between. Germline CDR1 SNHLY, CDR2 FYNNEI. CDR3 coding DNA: TGTGCCAGCAGGCTCGGGGAGCTGTTTTTT. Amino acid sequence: CASRLGELFF.

The CDR3 spells CASSPHRGPRGGYTF. Here the CDR3 DNA reads TGTGCCAGCAGTCCCCACAGGGGGCCCCGAGGGGGCTACACCTTC. The genes are TRBV27 and TRBJ1-2, with TRBD1 identical over 9 bases. The CDR3 is made up of 15 amino acids. Losses at the gene ends were 5 bases for V and 8 bases for J; bases not matched to a gene: 12. Germline V CDR1 and CDR2: MNHEY, SMNVEV (reference sequence).

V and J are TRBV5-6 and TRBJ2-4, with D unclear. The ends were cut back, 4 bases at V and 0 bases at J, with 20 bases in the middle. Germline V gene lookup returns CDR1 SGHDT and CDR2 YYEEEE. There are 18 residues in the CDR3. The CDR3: CASSHRTGRPVAKNIQYF. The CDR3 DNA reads TGTGCCAGCAGCCACCGGACCGGCAGACCGGTAGCCAAAAACATTCAGTACTTC.

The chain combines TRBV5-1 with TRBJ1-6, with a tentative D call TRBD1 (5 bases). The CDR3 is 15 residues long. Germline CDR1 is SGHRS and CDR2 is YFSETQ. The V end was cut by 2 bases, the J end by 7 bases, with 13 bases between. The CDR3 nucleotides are TGCGCCAGCAGCTTAGGGGCGGGCGGAAATTCACCCCTCCACTTT. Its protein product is CASSLGAGGNSPLHF.

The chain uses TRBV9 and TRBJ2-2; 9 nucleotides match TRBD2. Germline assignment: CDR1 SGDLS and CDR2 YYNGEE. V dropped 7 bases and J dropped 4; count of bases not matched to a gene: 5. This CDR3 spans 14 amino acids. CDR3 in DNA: TGTGCCAGCCAGCGGGGGGATAGCACCGGGGAGCTGTTTTTT. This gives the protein CASQRGDSTGELFF.

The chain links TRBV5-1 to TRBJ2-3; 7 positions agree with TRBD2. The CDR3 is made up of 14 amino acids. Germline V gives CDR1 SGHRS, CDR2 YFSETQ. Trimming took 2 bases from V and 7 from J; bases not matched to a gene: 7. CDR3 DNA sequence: TGCGCCAGCAGCTTAGAGGGGAGGGGTAATACGCAGTATTTT. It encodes CASSLEGRGNTQYF.

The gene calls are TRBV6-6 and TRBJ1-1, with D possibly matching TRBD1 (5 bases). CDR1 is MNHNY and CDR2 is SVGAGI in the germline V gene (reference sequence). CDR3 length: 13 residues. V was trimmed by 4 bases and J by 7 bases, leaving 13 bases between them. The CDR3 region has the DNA TGTGCCAGCAGTTTCCAGGGTGGGAGTGAAGCTTTCTTT. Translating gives CASSFQGGSEAFF.